Presented here are 18 T cell receptor beta chains from one specimen sequenced in a study of cytomegalovirus exposure and HLA in healthy donors. Clones were read by immunoSEQ multiplex PCR, and TCRdb kept only the in-frame ones, dropping some. Among approximately 140,000 clones listed, around 86% were seen once. Sequencing was performed on PBMCs. The receptors derive from a man aged 18 to 30 in good health and CMV-seropositive.

This clone was counted only a few times. The V and J genes are TRBV7-9 and TRBJ2-4, with TRBD1 identical over 7 bases. CDR3 length equals 16 residues. V lost 4 bases and J lost 0; bases outside the gene matches: 6. Per germline, CDR1 SEHNR and CDR2 FQNEAQ (reference sequence). In nucleotides, the CDR3 is TGTGCCAGCAGCTCGCTGACAGGGCTAGCCAAAAACATTCAGTACTTC. This gives the protein CASSSLTGLAKNIQYF.

The V call is TRBV19, the J call TRBJ2-1; a possible D gene is TRBD1 (5 bases). Trimming took 3 bases from V and 5 from J, leaving 14 bases between them. CDR3 size: 15 residues. CDR1 is LNHDA, CDR2 SQIVND, per germline (reference sequence). The CDR3 here is CASSMKGNKHNEQFF. CDR3 bases: TGTGCCAGTAGTATGAAGGGGAACAAACACAATGAGCAGTTCTTC.

The chain employs TRBV10-3 and TRBJ1-1; 9 bases map to TRBD1. In germline, CDR1 is ENHRY, CDR2 SYGVKD. The CDR3 covers 13 residues. V lost 8 bases, J lost 6 bases, and 7 bases stayed unmatched. The CDR3 protein is CAIHRDRESEAFF. CDR3 DNA sequence: TGTGCCATCCACCGGGACAGGGAATCTGAAGCTTTCTTT.

The chain carries TRBV5-6 and TRBJ2-7; 10 nucleotides line up with TRBD1. The germline CDR1 and CDR2 sequences are SGHDT and YYEEEE. Unmatched junction bases numbered 3, after V lost 1 base and J lost 2 bases. The CDR3 is 15 amino acids. Here the CDR3 DNA reads TGTGCCAGCAGCTTGTCTGGACAGGGGGCCTACGAGCAGTACTTC. The encoded protein is CASSLSGQGAYEQYF.

The rearrangement links TRBV7-8 to TRBJ2-7; 10 positions agree with TRBD2. Germline V lookup: CDR1 SGHVS, CDR2 FQNEAQ. The CDR3 covers 19 residues. V was clipped by 5 bases and J by 1 base; unmatched bases: 17. DNA of the CDR3: TGTGCCAGCAGCCCACCGACCGGGACTAGCGTGATTCGATCCTACGAGCAGTACTTC. Translation gives CASSPPTGTSVIRSYEQYF.

The rearrangement joins TRBV29-1 to TRBJ1-4; D uncertain. The CDR3 totals 14 residues. Between the trimmed V and J ends, which lost 3 bases and 0 bases, there was a span of 8 bases. Germline V lookup: CDR1 SQVTM, CDR2 ANQGSEA. CDR3: CSVDRIATNEKLFF. The CDR3, as DNA: TGCAGCGTTGACAGGATTGCAACTAATGAAAAACTGTTTTTT.

The chain carries TRBV10-3 and TRBJ2-1; TRBD2 is a possible D gene (5 bases). The V end lost 0 bases, the J end lost 9 bases, and 15 bases lay between the germline ends. The germline gives CDR1 ENHRY, CDR2 SYGVKD. The CDR3 is made up of 15 amino acids. This CDR3 is CAISESRRRESEQFF. The DNA for the CDR3 is TGTGCCATCAGTGAGTCGCGGAGGCGAGAGAGTGAGCAGTTCTTC.

The genes are TRBV5-8 and TRBJ1-2, with D possibly matching TRBD1 (5 bases). Germline-derived CDR1 and CDR2 are SGHTS and YDEGEE. The CDR3 covers 14 residues. V was cut by 2 bases and J by 0 bases, with 8 bases left in between. The CDR3 DNA reads TGTGCCAGCAGCTTTCAAGGGGCTAACTATGGCTACACCTTC. This translates into CASSFQGANYGYTF. Drawing the rest from reference TRBV5-8 and TRBJ1-2, the complete variable domain is EAGVTQSPTHLIKTRGQQATLRCSPISGHTSVYWYQQALGLGLQFLLWYDEGEERNRGNFPPRFSGRQFPNYSSELNVNALELEDSALYLCASSFQGANYGYTFGSGTRLTVV.

This chain connects TRBV29-1 to TRBJ1-2; no reliable D call. Looked up from germline, CDR1 is SQVTM and CDR2 is ANQGSEA. The CDR3 sequence is 11 residues long. Deletions cut 7 bases from V and 2 bases from J, with 8 bases between. The CDR3 coding sequence is TGCAGCGCTGGGGAGAACTATGGCTACACCTTC. It yields the protein CSAGENYGYTF.

The rearrangement links TRBV30 to TRBJ2-3; D not certain. Trimming removed 0 bases from V and 8 bases from J, with 9 bases in between. The CDR3 totals 12 residues. Germline loops: CDR1 GTSNPN, CDR2 SVGIG (reference sequence). The DNA for the CDR3 is TGTGCCTGGAGTGTAGCGATGGGTACGCAGTATTTT. Translation gives CAWSVAMGTQYF. The full variable domain, rest sourced from reference TRBV30 and TRBJ2-3, is SQTIHQWPATLVQPVGSPLSLECTVEGTSNPNLYWYRQAAGRGLQLLFYSVGIGQISSEVPQNLSASRPQDRQFILSSKKLLLSDSGFYLCAWSVAMGTQYFGPGTRLTVL.

This chain links TRBV2 with TRBJ1-2, with D maybe TRBD1 (5 bases). This CDR3 comprises 13 residues. Germline loops: CDR1 SNHLY, CDR2 FYNNEI. Trimming removed 4 bases at V and 4 bases at J, with 10 bases between. CDR3 loop: CASSADTGYGYTF. The CDR3 DNA is TGTGCCAGCAGTGCGGACACCGGCTATGGCTACACCTTC.

The gene calls are TRBV6-5 and TRBJ1-5; the match to TRBD1 covers 8 bases. The CDR3 has 15 residues. Germline CDR1 MNHEY, CDR2 SVGAGI. Trimming at V came to 2 bases and at J to 4 bases, leaving 4 bases not matched to a gene. Here the CDR3 DNA reads TGTGCCAGCAGTTACAGGCAGGGGGCGAATCAGCCCCAGCATTTT. Amino acid sequence: CASSYRQGANQPQHF.

This clone was recorded a few times. This chain joins TRBV27 and TRBJ2-2; D possibly corresponds to TRBD2 (5 bases). V lost 6 bases to trimming and J lost 7 bases, with 9 bases between them. Germline-derived CDR1 and CDR2 are MNHEY and SMNVEV (reference sequence). The CDR3 length is 12 residues. Here the CDR3 reads CASSRGRGELFF. In DNA, the CDR3 is TGTGCCAGCAGCCGGGGTCGCGGGGAGCTGTTTTTT.

J is TRBJ2-5 and V is TRBV6-1; TRBD2 agrees at 7 bases. The V gene's germline CDR1 is MNHNS and CDR2 SASEGT. The junction had 12 bases not matched to a gene; V was cut back by 4 bases and J by 10 bases. The CDR3 contains 14 residues. The CDR3 region is CASSGGGPQRGQYF. In DNA, the CDR3 is TGTGCCAGCAGTGGGGGGGGTCCCCAGCGTGGCCAGTACTTC.

This clone was found once. The V gene is TRBV6-5, the J gene TRBJ1-6, with TRBD1 identical over 8 bases. In germline, CDR1 is MNHEY, CDR2 SVGAGI. The CDR3 is made up of 15 amino acids. V gave up 2 bases and J gave up 9 bases; unmatched junction bases: 6. CDR3 sequence reads: CASSYARQGRSPLHF. In nucleotides, the CDR3 is TGTGCCAGCAGTTACGCACGACAGGGGCGTTCACCCCTCCACTTT.

The sample holds a few counts of this clone. The chain combines TRBV27 with TRBJ2-3, with D unresolved. The CDR3 contains 15 residues. Germline CDR1 MNHEY, CDR2 SMNVEV (reference sequence). V lost 4 bases and J lost 1, with 12 bases in between. CDR3 amino acids: CASSSPSLGTDTQYF. DNA for the CDR3: TGTGCCAGCAGTTCCCCGTCGCTAGGCACAGATACGCAGTATTTT.

The chain uses TRBV7-9 and TRBJ1-2; no clear D. Germline V gene data show CDR1 as SEHNR and CDR2 as FQNEAQ (reference sequence). This CDR3 contains 16 residues. Trimming left V 0 bases short and J 7 bases short, with 18 bases between. In DNA, the CDR3 is TGTGCCAGCAGCTTAGCTTCCGGGTGGAAACTATTTGGCTACACCTTC. This codes for CASSLASGWKLFGYTF.

This clone was observed a few times. This chain connects TRBV4-2 to TRBJ2-7, with 7 positions matching TRBD2. This CDR3 contains 17 residues. From germline, CDR1 is LGHNA and CDR2 YNFKEQ. Trimming at V came to 3 bases and at J to 0 bases, leaving 11 bases not matched to a gene. The CDR3 reads CASSHAKTGTTSYEQYF. The DNA of the CDR3 is TGTGCCAGCAGCCACGCGAAAACCGGGACTACCTCCTACGAGCAGTACTTC.